Sequencing of this T cell receptor (beta chain) was carried out in a study of T cell changes during pregnancy in multiple sclerosis. This table comes from immunoSEQ multiplex PCR, and its TCRdb copy is limited to in-frame clones, with some not included. This table holds about 48,000 clones, 88% found once. CDR3 length: 16 residues. Germline CDR1 and CDR2: SGHRS and YFSETQ. Losses at the gene ends were 1 base for V and 8 bases for J; bases not matched to a gene: 8. Sequences were derived from CD4+ T cells from peripheral blood mononuclear cells, sampled in the second trimester of pregnancy. The receptor's source is a female donor with multiple sclerosis, enrolled in a pregnancy study. The genes are TRBV5-1 and TRBJ2-4; 11 bases map to TRBD1. The CDR3 loop is CASSLPSGTGGDIQYF. In DNA, the CDR3 is TGCGCCAGCAGCTTGCCTTCCGGGACAGGGGGAGACATTCAGTACTTC. Full variable domain (outside the CDR3, taken from reference TRBV5-1 and TRBJ2-4): KAGVTQTPRYLIKTRGQQVTLSCSPISGHRSVSWYQQTPGQGLQFLFEYFSETQRNKGNFPGRFSGRQFSNSRSEMNVSTLELGDSALYLCASSLPSGTGGDIQYFGAGTRLSVL.